The present T cell receptor beta chain was sequenced within a study of identical twins. The table lists this clonotype with many counts. Using its own MiXCR run on the 5' RACE reads, TCRdb lists one record per CDR3 protein. The data show a few hundred thousand distinct CDR3 sequences, roughly 13% seen once. These data were likewise used in another study, on yellow fever vaccine responses in identical twins.

The sample taken for sequencing was memory (CD45RO+) T cells sorted from blood. The TCR originated in a woman in her late teens or twenties in good health.

This CDR3 is CASSPSVGGDEQFF. CDR3 nucleotide sequence: TGTGCCAGCAGTCCTAGCGTAGGGGGCGATGAGCAGTTCTTC. The V and J genes are TRBV27 and TRBJ2-1, with D perhaps matching TRBD1 (7 bases). The CDR3 is made up of 14 amino acids. The germline V gene has CDR1 MNHEY and CDR2 SMNVEV (reference sequence). Trimming stripped 5 bases from V and 8 bases from J, with 16 bases between.